This T cell receptor beta chain was identified in a study of blood T cells in healthy people across ages. General study points: When set beside aged donors, long-lived donors presented more naive CD4+ cells and higher diversity.

The CDR3 consists of 13 residues. Trimming shortened V by 4 bases and J by 1 base, and 7 bases separated the two germline ends. The germline V gene encodes CDR1 SEHNR and CDR2 FQNEAQ (reference sequence). The authors ran a second PCR of 7 to 11 cycles using a sample-barcoded 5' primer and a J-beta primer mix. MiXCR, run by TCRdb on the 5' RACE reads, gives a single entry per CDR3 protein. The sample consists of 1 million or so distinct CDR3 sequences, about 23% of them appearing once. This clonotype came up a few times. The antigen is unknown. The same sample was also studied in work on T cells of mothers and their children. As reported in that work: Thymic selection molds TCR recombination output in much the same way for related pairs as for unrelated pairs.

V gene TRBV7-9 combines with J gene TRBJ1-1; a weak D match, TRBD1 (5 bases). This clonotype was obtained from a girl aged 2 to 10 in good health. Sequencing was performed on blood. CDR3 bases: TGTGCCAGCAGCTGGCAGGGGAACACTGAAGCTTTCTTT. Amino acid sequence: CASSWQGNTEAFF.